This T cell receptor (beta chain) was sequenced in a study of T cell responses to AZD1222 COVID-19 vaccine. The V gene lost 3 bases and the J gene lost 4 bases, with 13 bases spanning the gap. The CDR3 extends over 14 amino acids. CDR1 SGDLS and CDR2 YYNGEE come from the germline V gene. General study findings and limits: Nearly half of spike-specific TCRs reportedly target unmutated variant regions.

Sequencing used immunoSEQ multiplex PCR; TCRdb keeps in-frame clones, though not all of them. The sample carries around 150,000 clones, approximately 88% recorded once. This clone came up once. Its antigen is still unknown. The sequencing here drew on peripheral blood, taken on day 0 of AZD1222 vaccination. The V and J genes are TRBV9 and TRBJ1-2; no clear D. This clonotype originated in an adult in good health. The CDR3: CASSGAVEGYGYTF. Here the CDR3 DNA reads TGTGCCAGCAGCGGCGCCGTGGAGGGCTATGGCTACACCTTC.